This T cell receptor beta chain was sequenced during a study of T cells in Graves' hyperthyroidism and ophthalmopathy. Whole-study results and caveats: Most thyroid clonotypes with frequency above 0.001 were detected in blood.

This CDR3 has 15 residues. With V trimmed by 2 bases and J by 9 bases, 6 bases remained unmatched. Germline CDR1 and CDR2: SGDLS and YYNGEE. Amplification of TCR beta CDR3 regions was performed using RNA transcripts as template. The TCR CDR3 first-round RT-PCR relied on the HTBI primer set. Each CDR3 protein is one row after TCRdb ran MiXCR on the multiplex PCR reads. The sample has hundreds of thousands of distinct CDR3 sequences; around 16% are singletons. Only a few counts were recorded for this clonotype. Its target is not known. Using around 10 ml of fresh peripheral blood, PBMCs were prepared. V is TRBV9 and J is TRBJ1-6, with TRBD1 matching 9 bases. The clonotype originates from a woman between 40 and 55 years old with Graves' ophthalmopathy. The sequenced material came from blood. The CDR3 nucleotides are TGTGCCAGCAGCGTGACAGGGGGACCGGGTTCACCCCTCCACTTT. This codes for CASSVTGGPGSPLHF.